This TCR beta chain was captured by sequencing in a study of tumor and adjacent non-tumor tissue in lung cancer. Turning to the study itself: There were some 11 adenocarcinoma, a couple of squamous cell carcinoma and 1 small cell lung cancer cases. The patients, 10 to 11 men and 4 to 6 women, were roughly 31 to 85 with stage I to III disease.

A modified ARM-PCR protocol with three rounds of nested PCR amplified TCRbeta. Each CDR3 protein is one row after TCRdb ran MiXCR on the multiplex PCR reads. The sample consists of 120,000 or so distinct CDR3 sequences, 66% of them appearing once. The CDR3 extends over 14 amino acids. Germline CDR1 and CDR2: SGHAT and FQNNGV. Study results and caveats: Shorter survival was associated with higher TCR diversity in tumors.

Remarks on this clonotype: The antigen remains undetermined. Compared with germline, one end of the junction differs, possibly owing to a read error.

RNA was extracted from bulk tissue without any cell sorting. The clonotype originates from a man in his thirties or forties with non-small cell lung cancer. Sequencing input: lung tumor tissue. The rearrangement uses TRBV11-2 and TRBJ2-7; no clear D. The CDR3 here is CASSLEAYSCEQYF. The CDR3 DNA reads TGTGCCAGCAGCCTTGAGGCTTACTCCTGCGAGCAGTACTTC. Based on the CDR3 plus reference TRBV11-2 and TRBJ2-7, the full variable domain is EAGVAQSPRYKIIEKRQSVAFWCNPISGHATLYWYQQILGQGPKLLIQFQNNGVVDDSQLPKDRFSAERLKGVDSTLKIQPAKLEDSAVYLCASSLEAYSCEQYFGPGTRLTVT.